These 27 T cell receptor beta chains came from one sample sequenced in a study of T-cell memory formation after mild COVID-19. TCRdb recomputed calls from the 5' RACE reads with MiXCR, one row per CDR3 protein. The data show about 260,000 distinct CDR3 sequences, approximately 16% seen once. Sequencing input: PBMCs or a T cell subset sorted from them (not recorded which). The source is a young man who had mild COVID-19 (a few samples of this study predate the infection). Cell type and time point are not known.

This clonotype was counted between two and nine times. The chain employs TRBV5-4 and TRBJ1-2; D not resolved. Trimming shortened V by 3 bases and J by 6 bases, and 12 bases separated the two germline ends. Germline lookup yields CDR1 SGHNT and CDR2 YYREEE (reference sequence). The CDR3 covers 13 residues. The CDR3 nucleotides are TGTGCCAGCAGCTGGGATCTAAGAGATGGCTACACCTTC. The encoded protein is CASSWDLRDGYTF.

The chain couples TRBV3-1 to TRBJ2-5; either TRBD1 or TRBD2 may fit D (6 bases each). Germline-derived CDR1 and CDR2 are LGHDT and YNNKEL (reference sequence). The CDR3 loop spans 16 amino acids. Between the trimmed V and J ends, which lost 3 bases and 4 bases, there was a span of 18 bases. The CDR3 protein is CASSQNPGAPGETQYF. CDR3 sequence (DNA): TGTGCCAGCAGCCAGAACCCGGGGGCGCCTGGAGAGACCCAGTACTTC.

This clonotype was detected ten times or more. V gene TRBV7-8 combines with J gene TRBJ2-5; D is unclear. Trimming cost V 1 base and J 4 bases, with 10 bases left between them. The CDR3 covers 14 residues. Looked up from germline, CDR1 is SGHVS and CDR2 is FQNEAQ. The CDR3 region is CASSLDPGAETQYF. For the CDR3, the DNA is TGTGCCAGCAGCTTAGATCCAGGCGCAGAGACCCAGTACTTC.

V and J are TRBV12-3 or TRBV12-4 and TRBJ2-7, with 9 bases that match TRBD1. This CDR3 has 15 amino acids. Trimming at V came to 5 bases and at J to 2 bases, leaving 7 bases not matched to a gene. Here the CDR3 DNA reads TGTGCCAGCAGTATAAAAGGACAGGGGCCCTACGAGCAGTACTTC. Its protein product is CASSIKGQGPYEQYF.

This sequence joins TRBV7-9 and TRBJ2-3, with D uncertain. The CDR3 sequence is 14 residues long. Trimming removed 1 base at V and 5 bases at J, with 10 bases between. Germline lookup yields CDR1 SEHNR and CDR2 FQNEAQ (reference sequence). CDR3 amino acids: CASSLGGLEDTQYF. DNA of the CDR3: TGTGCCAGCAGCTTAGGCGGCCTGGAAGATACGCAGTATTTT.

The rearrangement joins TRBV18 to TRBJ1-1; D uncertain. The germline CDR1 and CDR2 sequences are KGHSH and LQKENI. This CDR3 spans 13 amino acids. V was clipped by 2 bases and J by 7 bases, with 11 bases between them. CDR3 residues: CASSPSTDIEAFF. The CDR3 DNA sequence: TGTGCCAGCTCACCATCAACAGACATTGAAGCTTTCTTT.

This clonotype was seen a few times. This chain uses TRBV12-3 or TRBV12-4 with TRBJ1-2; D ambiguous. The CDR3 sequence is 14 residues long. With 3 bases removed from V and 5 bases from J, the gap between germline ends came to 13 bases. This CDR3 reads CASSLIGEDYGYTF. CDR3 in DNA: TGTGCCAGCAGTTTGATTGGGGAGGATTATGGCTACACCTTC.

V and J are TRBV2 and TRBJ2-5; the match to TRBD1 covers 7 bases. Trimming at V came to 6 bases and at J to 9 bases, leaving 13 bases not matched to a gene. Germline V lookup: CDR1 SNHLY, CDR2 FYNNEI. CDR3 size: 14 residues. DNA for the CDR3: TGTGCCAGCAGCCCCTGGACAGGACGACAGTCCCAGTACTTC. It codes for CASSPWTGRQSQYF.

This clonotype was observed a few times. The chain recombines TRBV5-1 with TRBJ2-2, with D unresolved. The CDR3 runs 14 residues. V lost 4 bases, J lost 0 bases, and 7 bases lay in between. The germline CDR1 and CDR2 sequences are SGHRS and YFSETQ. The CDR3 region has the DNA TGCGCCAGCAGCACTCAGGCGAACACCGGGGAGCTGTTTTTT. This sequence encodes CASSTQANTGELFF.

This chain uses TRBV7-9 with TRBJ2-1; tentatively, D is TRBD2 (7 bases). Per the germline V gene, CDR1 is SEHNR and CDR2 is FQNEAQ (reference sequence). Trimming stripped 5 bases from V and 3 bases from J, with 17 bases between. The CDR3 is 16 amino acids. CDR3 amino acids: CASSPRWGGLYNEQFF. For the CDR3, the DNA is TGTGCCAGCAGCCCTAGATGGGGGGGCCTCTACAATGAGCAGTTCTTC.

The chain couples TRBV6-2 or TRBV6-3 to TRBJ2-7; unclear D gene. CDR3 size: 13 residues. CDR1 and CDR2 from the germline V gene are MNHEY and SVGEGT. The ends were cut back, 0 bases at V and 5 bases at J, with 8 bases in the middle. CDR3: CASSYSFSHEQYF. The DNA of the CDR3 is TGTGCCAGCAGTTACTCTTTTTCTCACGAGCAGTACTTC.

This clonotype has a handful of counts. The chain couples TRBV6-6 to TRBJ1-2; perhaps TRBD1 as D (6 bases). Germline-derived CDR1 and CDR2 are MNHNY and SVGAGI (reference sequence). This CDR3 is 15 amino acids long. Deletions cut 0 bases from V and 3 bases from J, with 11 bases between. The chain's CDR3 is CASSYSVGGDYGYTF. The CDR3 nucleotides are TGTGCCAGCAGTTACTCGGTAGGGGGAGACTATGGCTACACCTTC.

The rearrangement joins TRBV4-3 to TRBJ1-2; D not resolved. Trimming left V 0 bases short and J 5 bases short, with 19 bases between. There are 17 residues in the CDR3. Germline-derived CDR1 and CDR2 are LGHNA and YSLEER. In DNA form, the CDR3 reads TGCGCCAGCAGCCAAGAAGTTCCCCAGGCCGGCAATTATGGCTACACCTTC. Translating it yields CASSQEVPQAGNYGYTF.

Here the CDR3 DNA reads TGTGCCAGCAGCTACGGGACTAGCGGCAATGAGCAGTTCTTC. Encoded protein: CASSYGTSGNEQFF. The rearrangement links TRBV7-2 to TRBJ2-1, with 11 bases matching TRBD2. The CDR3 is made up of 14 amino acids. The junction had 2 bases not matched to a gene; V was cut back by 4 bases and J by 6 bases. Per the germline V gene, CDR1 is SGHTA and CDR2 is FQGNSA. Using reference TRBV7-2 and TRBJ2-1 for the parts outside the CDR3, the full variable domain is GAGVSQSPSNKVTEKGKDVELRCDPISGHTALYWYRQSLGQGLEFLIYFQGNSAPDKSGLPSDRFSAERTGGSVSTLTIQRTQQEDSAVYLCASSYGTSGNEQFFGPGTRLTVL.

V is TRBV7-2 and J is TRBJ1-1; 9 bases match TRBD1. This CDR3 spans 15 amino acids. Germline-derived CDR1 and CDR2 are SGHTA and FQGNSA. V lost 1 base to trimming and J lost 5 bases; unmatched junction nucleotides: 5. The CDR3 DNA is TGTGCCAGCAGCTTAGAGGGACAGGGAGGGACTGAAGCTTTCTTT. Translating gives CASSLEGQGGTEAFF.

The chain uses TRBV5-4 and TRBJ1-1; 8 nucleotides line up with TRBD1. V lost 3 bases to trimming and J lost 8 bases; unmatched junction nucleotides: 9. The CDR3 loop spans 14 amino acids. Germline loops: CDR1 SGHNT, CDR2 YYREEE (reference sequence). The CDR3 protein is CASSSDRAPSEAFF. CDR3 DNA: TGTGCCAGCAGCTCGGACAGGGCCCCGTCAGAAGCTTTCTTT.

The V gene is TRBV7-2, the J gene TRBJ2-7; 7 nucleotides line up with TRBD1. The CDR3 loop spans 15 amino acids. V was clipped by 0 bases and J by 7 bases; unmatched bases: 9. Germline V gene data show CDR1 as SGHTA and CDR2 as FQGNSA. The CDR3 DNA reads TGTGCCAGCAGCTTAGCGCTGGGCAGGGGGTGGGAGCAGTACTTC. Translating it yields CASSLALGRGWEQYF.

The J gene is TRBJ1-3, the V gene TRBV20-1; 7 positions match TRBD1. The CDR3 totals 14 residues. Unmatched junction bases numbered 4, after V lost 5 bases and J lost 0 bases. Germline lookup yields CDR1 DFQATT and CDR2 SNEGSKA (reference sequence). The chain's CDR3 is CSAPDRDSGNTIYF. For the CDR3, the DNA is TGCAGTGCTCCAGACAGGGACTCTGGAAACACCATATATTTT.

V gene TRBV4-3 combines with J gene TRBJ2-7, with D maybe TRBD2 (6 bases). Trimming removed 4 bases at V and 9 bases at J, with 16 bases between. This CDR3 region has 13 residues. Germline CDR1 LGHNA, CDR2 YSLEER. The CDR3 DNA follows: TGCGCCAGCAGCCGGGAGGTTGGAGCGGGGCAGTACTTC. Translated, it gives CASSREVGAGQYF.

This clonotype was seen only a few times. V gene TRBV10-3 combines with J gene TRBJ1-1; a weak D match, TRBD1 (5 bases). The CDR3 spans 16 residues. Deletions cut 2 bases from V and 4 bases from J, with 17 bases between. Germline lookup yields CDR1 ENHRY and CDR2 SYGVKD. The CDR3 region is CAISELESGVGTEAFF. The CDR3 bases are TGTGCCATCAGTGAGCTGGAGTCGGGGGTAGGCACTGAAGCTTTCTTT.

The CDR3 DNA is TGCGCCAGCAGCCAAGATACAGCGGGGGGGTCCTACGAGCAGTACTTC. Translated: CASSQDTAGGSYEQYF. The rearrangement links TRBV4-3 to TRBJ2-7; 10 bases agree with TRBD2. This CDR3 is 16 amino acids long. Germline V lookup: CDR1 LGHNA, CDR2 YSLEER. V was pared by 0 bases and J by 1 base, with 3 bases of the junction left unmatched.

This clonotype was picked up a small number of times. V gene TRBV12-3 or TRBV12-4 combines with J gene TRBJ2-3; 10 bases fit TRBD2. This CDR3 is built from 14 residues. The ends lost 8 bases at V and 6 bases at J; junction bases unmatched: 8. The CDR3 bases are TGTGCCAGCGGACGTAGCGGGGGGACGGATACGCAGTATTTT. Residues: CASGRSGGTDTQYF.

The sample holds many counts of this clonotype. CDR3 coding DNA: TGTGCCAGCAGTTTAGGCAGGGACACTGAAGCTTTCTTT. Translated: CASSLGRDTEAFF. The V and J genes are TRBV12-3 or TRBV12-4 and TRBJ1-1, with D possibly matching TRBD1 (5 bases). CDR3 length: 13 amino acids. Trimming took off 1 base at V and 3 bases at J, with 6 bases between the two ends.

The chain employs TRBV29-1 and TRBJ1-1; no reliable D call. Between the trimmed V and J ends, which lost 3 bases and 4 bases, there was a span of 15 bases. This CDR3 region has 14 residues. Germline CDR1 and CDR2: SQVTM and ANQGSEA. CDR3 sequence (DNA): TGCAGCGTTGACTTCGGGGAATATAGCACTGAAGCTTTCTTT. As protein: CSVDFGEYSTEAFF.

Turning to this clonotype: Germline is not matched at one junction end, which may reflect a read error. The rearrangement joins TRBV3-1 to TRBJ2-1; TRBD1 is a possible D gene (5 bases). Germline V lookup: CDR1 LGHDT, CDR2 YNNKEL (reference sequence). CDR3 length equals 14 residues. The DNA of the CDR3 is TGTGCCAGCAGCCAGACAGCGTCCTACAATGCGCAGTTCTTC. Protein sequence: CASSQTASYNAQFF.

The CDR3 is CASSLEQVNSPLHF. CDR3 sequence (DNA): TGCGCCAGCAGCTTGGAACAGGTTAATTCACCCCTCCACTTT. The V call is TRBV5-1, the J call TRBJ1-6, with D tentatively TRBD1 (5 bases). V was pared by 0 bases and J by 6 bases, with 7 bases between. CDR1 and CDR2 from the germline V gene are SGHRS and YFSETQ. The CDR3 sequence is 14 residues long.

This clonotype has only a few counts. The gene calls are TRBV2 and TRBJ2-5; weak D call: TRBD2 (6 bases). Germline V gene data show CDR1 as SNHLY and CDR2 as FYNNEI. Trimming removed 6 bases from V and 2 bases from J, with 10 bases in between. The CDR3 runs 13 residues. The CDR3 loop reads CASRGTHQETQYF. The CDR3 DNA reads as TGTGCCAGCAGGGGGACTCATCAAGAGACCCAGTACTTC.